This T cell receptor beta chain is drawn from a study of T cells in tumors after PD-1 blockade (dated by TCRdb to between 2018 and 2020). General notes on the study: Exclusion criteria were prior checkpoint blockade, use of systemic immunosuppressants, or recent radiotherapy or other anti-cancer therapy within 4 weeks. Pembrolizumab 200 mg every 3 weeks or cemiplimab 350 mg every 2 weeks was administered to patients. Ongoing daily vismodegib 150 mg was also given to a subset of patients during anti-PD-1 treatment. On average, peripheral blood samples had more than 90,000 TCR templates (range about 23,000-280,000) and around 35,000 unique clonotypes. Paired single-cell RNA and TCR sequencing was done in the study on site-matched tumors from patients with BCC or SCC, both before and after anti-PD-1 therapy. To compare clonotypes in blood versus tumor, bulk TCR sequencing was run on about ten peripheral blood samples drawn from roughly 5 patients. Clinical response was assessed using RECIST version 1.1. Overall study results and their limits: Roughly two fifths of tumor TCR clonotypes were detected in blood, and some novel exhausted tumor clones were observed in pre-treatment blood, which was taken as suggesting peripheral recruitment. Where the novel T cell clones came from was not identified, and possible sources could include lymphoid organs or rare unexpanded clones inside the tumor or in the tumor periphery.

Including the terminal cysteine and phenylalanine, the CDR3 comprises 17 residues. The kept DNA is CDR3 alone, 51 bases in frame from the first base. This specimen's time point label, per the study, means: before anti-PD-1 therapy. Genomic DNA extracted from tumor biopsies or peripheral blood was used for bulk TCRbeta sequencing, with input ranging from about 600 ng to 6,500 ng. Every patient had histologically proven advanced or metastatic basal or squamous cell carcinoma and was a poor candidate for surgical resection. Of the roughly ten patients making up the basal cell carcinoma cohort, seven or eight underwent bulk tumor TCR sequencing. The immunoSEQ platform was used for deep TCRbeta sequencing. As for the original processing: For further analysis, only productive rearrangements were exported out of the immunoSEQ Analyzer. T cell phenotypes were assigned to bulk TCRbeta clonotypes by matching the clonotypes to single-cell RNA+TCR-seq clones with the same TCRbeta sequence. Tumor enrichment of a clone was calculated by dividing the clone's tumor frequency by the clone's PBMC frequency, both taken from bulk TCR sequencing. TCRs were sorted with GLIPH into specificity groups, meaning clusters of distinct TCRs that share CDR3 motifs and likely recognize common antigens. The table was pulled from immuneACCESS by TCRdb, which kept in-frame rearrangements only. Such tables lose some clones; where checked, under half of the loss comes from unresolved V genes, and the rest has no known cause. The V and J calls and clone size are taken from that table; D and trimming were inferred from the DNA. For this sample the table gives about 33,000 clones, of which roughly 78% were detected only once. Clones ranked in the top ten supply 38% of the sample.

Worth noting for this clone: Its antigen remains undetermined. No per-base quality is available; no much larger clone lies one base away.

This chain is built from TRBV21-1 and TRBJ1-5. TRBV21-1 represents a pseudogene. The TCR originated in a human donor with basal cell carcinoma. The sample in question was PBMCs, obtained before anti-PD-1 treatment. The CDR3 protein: CASSKAVGGQGNQPQHF. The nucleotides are TGTGCCAGCAGCAAAGCGGTAGGGGGGCAGGGGAATCAGCCCCAGCATTTT.